The following is a T cell receptor (beta chain) sequence with its context. Trimming shortened V by 5 bases and J by 6 bases, and 17 bases separated the two germline ends. The CDR3 is made up of 15 amino acids. CDR1 and CDR2 from the germline V gene are SGHTA and FQGNSA. This sample stems from a study of identifying expanded T cells in peripheral blood. The method was immunoSEQ multiplex PCR; TCRdb's version includes in-frame clones alone and lacks a portion of them. Of roughly 100,000 clones detected, around 88% appear once; the ten largest clones hold around an eighth. Collection occurred without any documented infections or immune events in donors.

The rearrangement links TRBV7-2 to TRBJ1-5, with TRBD1 as a possible D gene (5 bases). The source is a person aged 18-70 years in good health. Specimen: blood. The CDR3 spells CASSRRGSPLQPQHF. Here the CDR3 DNA reads TGTGCCAGCAGCCGGCGGGGGTCCCCTCTTCAGCCCCAGCATTTT. Full variable domain (rest looked up from reference TRBV7-2 and TRBJ1-5): GAGVSQSPSNKVTEKGKDVELRCDPISGHTALYWYRQSLGQGLEFLIYFQGNSAPDKSGLPSDRFSAERTGGSVSTLTIQRTQQEDSAVYLCASSRRGSPLQPQHFGDGTRLSIL.